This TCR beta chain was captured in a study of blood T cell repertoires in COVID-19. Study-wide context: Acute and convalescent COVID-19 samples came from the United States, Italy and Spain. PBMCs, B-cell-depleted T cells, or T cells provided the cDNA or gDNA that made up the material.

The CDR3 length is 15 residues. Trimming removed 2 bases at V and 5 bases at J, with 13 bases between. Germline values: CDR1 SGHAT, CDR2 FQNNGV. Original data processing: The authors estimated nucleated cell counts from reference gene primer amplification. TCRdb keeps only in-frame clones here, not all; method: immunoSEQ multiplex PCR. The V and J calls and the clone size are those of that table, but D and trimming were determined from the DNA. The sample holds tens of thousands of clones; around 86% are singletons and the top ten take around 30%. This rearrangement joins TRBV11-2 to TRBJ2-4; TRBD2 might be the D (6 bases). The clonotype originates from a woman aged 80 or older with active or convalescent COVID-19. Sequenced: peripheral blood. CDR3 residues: CASSLSSGGENIQYF. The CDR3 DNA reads TGTGCCAGCAGCTTATCCTCCGGGGGAGAAAACATTCAGTACTTC.